This record concerns one T cell receptor beta chain sequence. Followed longitudinally, the Seattle patients had been enrolled during active infection. This specimen belongs to a study of blood T cell repertoires in COVID-19. On the study more broadly: Acute and convalescent COVID-19 specimens originated in the United States, Italy and Spain.

In the original workflow: Amplified reference gene primers provided the basis for estimating nucleated cell counts. Repertoires were generated with immunoSEQ multiplex PCR, while TCRdb's copy carries only in-frame clones and drops some. From that table come the V and J calls and clone size; the DNA was used to work out D and trimming. The data hold about 300,000 clones, with roughly 90% observed a single time. The sequenced material came from peripheral blood. The sequence derives from a woman in her twenties or thirties with COVID-19, enrolled during active disease.

This chain's CDR3 is CASSQLAGGPYEQYV. CDR3 DNA: TGCGCCAGCAGCCAACTAGCGGGGGGGCCCTACGAGCAGTACGTC. The J gene is TRBJ2-7, the V gene TRBV4-1; 12 nucleotides line up with TRBD2. The V gene end was trimmed by 2 bases and the J gene end by 2 bases; junction bases not matched to a gene: 1. Germline V gene lookup returns CDR1 MGHRA and CDR2 YSYEKL. CDR3 size: 15 residues.